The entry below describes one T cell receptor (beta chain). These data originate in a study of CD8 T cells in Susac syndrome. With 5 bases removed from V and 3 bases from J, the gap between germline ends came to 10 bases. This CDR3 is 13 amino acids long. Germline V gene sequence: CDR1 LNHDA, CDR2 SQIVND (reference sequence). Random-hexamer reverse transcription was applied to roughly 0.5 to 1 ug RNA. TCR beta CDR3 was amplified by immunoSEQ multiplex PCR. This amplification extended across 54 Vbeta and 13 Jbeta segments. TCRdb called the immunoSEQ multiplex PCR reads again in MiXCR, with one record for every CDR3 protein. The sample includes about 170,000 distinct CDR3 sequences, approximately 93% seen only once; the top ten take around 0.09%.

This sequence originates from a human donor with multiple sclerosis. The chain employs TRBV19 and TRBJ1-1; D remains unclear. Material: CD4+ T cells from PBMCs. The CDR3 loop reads CASSPTRDTEAFF. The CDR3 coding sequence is TGTGCCAGTAGTCCGACGAGAGACACTGAAGCTTTCTTT.